Presented here are 26 T cell receptor beta chains from one specimen sequenced in a study of OX40 agonist ivuxolimab in advanced cancers. Libraries were prepared by immunoSEQ multiplex PCR; TCRdb keeps only in-frame clonotypes and omits some of them. This table holds roughly 88,000 clones, roughly 86% found once. The material sequenced was CD4+ or CD8+ T cells sorted from blood, taken in a trial of the OX40 agonist ivuxolimab. These receptor sequences come from an adult with an advanced solid tumor such as melanoma, head and neck, liver or kidney cancer.

The chain has TRBV20-1 and TRBJ2-2; D not resolved. The germline V and J ends were trimmed by 4 bases and 8 bases, with 8 bases remaining between them. Per germline, CDR1 DFQATT and CDR2 SNEGSKA (reference sequence). The CDR3 totals 11 residues. The CDR3: CSATLMGELFF. As DNA, the CDR3 is TGCAGTGCTACCCTCATGGGGGAGCTGTTTTTT.

A single count supports this clone. The chain is built from TRBV14 and TRBJ2-5; TRBD2 matches at 9 bases. The CDR3 contains 16 residues. V lost 4 bases to trimming and J lost 9 bases; unmatched junction nucleotides: 15. The germline V gene encodes CDR1 SGHDN and CDR2 FVKESK. The CDR3 bases are TGTGCCAGCAGCCGGGGACTAGCTCCTTCTTCGGAGTCCCAGTACTTC. Amino acid sequence: CASSRGLAPSSESQYF.

The rearrangement links TRBV4-1 to TRBJ1-1, with TRBD1 identical over 9 bases. Germline trimming cut 2 bases from V and 4 bases from J; bases unmatched to any gene: 5. The CDR3 loop spans 15 amino acids. In germline, CDR1 is MGHRA, CDR2 YSYEKL. This CDR3 is CASSQSMTGGTEAFF. CDR3 in DNA: TGCGCCAGCAGCCAAAGTATGACAGGGGGCACTGAAGCTTTCTTT.

The rearrangement joins TRBV9 to TRBJ2-5; TRBD2 might be the D (6 bases). The V gene lost 4 bases and the J gene lost 1 base, with 14 bases spanning the gap. Germline V lookup: CDR1 SGDLS, CDR2 YYNGEE. The CDR3 sequence is 15 residues long. CDR3 in DNA: TGTGCCAGCAGCCCAATCGGGACTTCCCAAGAGACCCAGTACTTC. Amino acids: CASSPIGTSQETQYF.

This rearrangement joins TRBV27 to TRBJ2-7, with TRBD2 matching 14 bases. CDR1 and CDR2 from the germline V gene are MNHEY and SMNVEV (reference sequence). V lost 6 bases, J lost 0 bases, and 4 bases stayed unmatched. This CDR3 has 16 residues. This CDR3 reads CASRGLAGAGSYEQYV. CDR3 coding DNA: TGTGCCAGCAGGGGACTAGCGGGAGCGGGCTCCTACGAGCAGTACGTC.

The chain employs TRBV5-1 and TRBJ2-7; D might be TRBD1 or TRBD2, each matching 5 bases. Germline CDR1 SGHRS, CDR2 YFSETQ. V lost 2 bases and J lost 7, with 13 bases in between. There are 13 residues in the CDR3. The CDR3 loop is CASSFAGAEEQYF. The CDR3 DNA follows: TGCGCCAGCAGCTTTGCCGGGGCGGAGGAGCAGTACTTC.

The rearrangement uses TRBV6-5 and TRBJ1-2, with a tentative D call TRBD1 (5 bases). Germline CDR1 MNHEY, CDR2 SVGAGI. CDR3 length: 14 residues. Between the trimmed V and J ends, which lost 6 bases and 8 bases, there was a span of 19 bases. DNA for the CDR3: TGTGCCAGCAGCGAACACAGGACTCCGGAGGGCTACACCTTC. As protein: CASSEHRTPEGYTF.

The J gene is TRBJ2-5, the V gene TRBV30, with TRBD2 identical over 9 bases. The germline CDR1 and CDR2 sequences are GTSNPN and SVGIG (reference sequence). There are 15 residues in the CDR3. Trimming took 4 bases from V and 5 from J; bases not matched to a gene: 11. CDR3 nucleotide sequence: TGTGCCTGGAATCTCCGAACTAGCGGGTGGGAGACCCAGTACTTC. This codes for CAWNLRTSGWETQYF. The full variable domain, rest sourced from reference TRBV30 and TRBJ2-5, is SQTIHQWPATLVQPVGSPLSLECTVEGTSNPNLYWYRQAAGRGLQLLFYSVGIGQISSEVPQNLSASRPQDRQFILSSKKLLLSDSGFYLCAWNLRTSGWETQYFGPGTRLLVL.

The chain employs TRBV7-2 and TRBJ2-3, with a tentative D call TRBD1 (5 bases). Between the trimmed V and J ends, which lost 4 bases and 4 bases, there was a span of 9 bases. The CDR3 runs to 13 residues. Germline V gene lookup returns CDR1 SGHTA and CDR2 FQGNSA. As DNA, the CDR3 is TGTGCCAGCAGCTCCCTGGGGCCAGATACGCAGTATTTT. It encodes CASSSLGPDTQYF. Complete variable domain (other parts from reference TRBV7-2 and TRBJ2-3): GAGVSQSPSNKVTEKGKDVELRCDPISGHTALYWYRQSLGQGLEFLIYFQGNSAPDKSGLPSDRFSAERTGGSVSTLTIQRTQQEDSAVYLCASSSLGPDTQYFGPGTRLTVL.

The gene calls are TRBV9 and TRBJ2-1; 8 bases line up with TRBD2. CDR1 SGDLS and CDR2 YYNGEE come from the germline V gene. V shed 4 bases, J shed 5 bases, and the junction held 8 bases outside the gene matches. This CDR3 region has 15 residues. CDR3 protein: CASSIGSGNNNEQFF. As DNA, the CDR3 is TGTGCCAGCAGCATCGGTAGCGGGAACAACAATGAGCAGTTCTTC.

The gene calls are TRBV30 and TRBJ1-6, with 10 bases that match TRBD1. Germline lookup yields CDR1 GTSNPN and CDR2 SVGIG (reference sequence). The CDR3 contains 16 residues. The ends lost 1 base at V and 6 bases at J; junction bases unmatched: 6. CDR3 DNA: TGTGCCTGGAGTGCACGACAGGGGGCCGGTAATTCACCCCTCCACTTT. It specifies CAWSARQGAGNSPLHF.

The CDR3 loop reads CASSLLAPVQETQYF. Here the CDR3 DNA reads TGTGCCAGCAGCTTGCTAGCGCCAGTACAAGAGACCCAGTACTTC. The chain joins TRBV11-2 to TRBJ2-5; maybe TRBD2 (6 bases). V was clipped by 3 bases and J by 2 bases, with 13 bases between them. This CDR3 contains 15 residues. Germline CDR1 reads SGHAT; CDR2 reads FQNNGV.

The rearrangement joins TRBV6-1 to TRBJ2-7; no clear D gene. Trimming stripped 2 bases from V and 0 bases from J, with 11 bases between. This CDR3 contains 15 residues. CDR1 and CDR2 from the germline V gene are MNHNS and SASEGT. This chain's CDR3 is CASSEQPVSSYEQYV. In nucleotides, the CDR3 is TGTGCCAGCAGTGAACAACCTGTTAGCTCCTACGAGCAGTACGTC.

The chain combines TRBV28 with TRBJ1-2; TRBD1 aligns across 8 bases. The ends lost 2 bases at V and 8 bases at J; junction bases unmatched: 7. Germline CDR1 reads MDHEN; CDR2 reads SYDVKM. The length of the CDR3 is 14 residues. The CDR3 DNA reads TGTGCCAGCAGTTTAGAGACAGGGGCGGGCGGCTACACCTTC. The encoded protein is CASSLETGAGGYTF.

The rearrangement links TRBV10-1 to TRBJ1-5, with D perhaps matching TRBD1 (5 bases). The V end lost 3 bases, the J end lost 2 bases, and 8 bases lay between the germline ends. The CDR3 runs to 14 residues. Germline CDR1 is WNHNN and CDR2 is SYGVQD (reference sequence). The CDR3 reads CASSDFRGNQPQHF. CDR3 DNA sequence: TGCGCCAGCAGTGACTTCAGGGGCAATCAGCCCCAGCATTTT.

This sequence joins TRBV7-2 and TRBJ1-2; D is unresolved. From germline, CDR1 is SGHTA and CDR2 FQGNSA. CDR3 length: 14 residues. The V and J ends lost 5 bases and 2 bases respectively, with 12 bases between them. In nucleotides, the CDR3 is TGTGCCAGCAGCCCCGACCGGAGAAACTATGGCTACACCTTC. It is translated as CASSPDRRNYGYTF.

The chain recombines TRBV7-8 with TRBJ2-7; D is perhaps TRBD1 or TRBD2 (5 bases each). CDR1 and CDR2 from the germline V gene are SGHVS and FQNEAQ. Trimming took off 0 bases at V and 5 bases at J, with 17 bases between the two ends. The CDR3 extends over 16 amino acids. The CDR3 nucleotides read TGTGCCAGCAGCTTAGCGACAGTGAGGGCGTTCAACGAGCAGTACGTC. Translation gives CASSLATVRAFNEQYV.

The chain employs TRBV6-1 and TRBJ2-7, with TRBD1 identical over 9 bases. The trim removed 6 bases at V and 2 bases at J, leaving 5 bases unmatched. Germline assignment: CDR1 MNHNS and CDR2 SASEGT. This CDR3 spans 14 amino acids. The CDR3 protein is CASSEYRGPYEQYV. The CDR3, as DNA: TGTGCCAGCAGCGAATACAGGGGGCCCTACGAGCAGTACGTC.

This clone was detected a few times. This chain uses TRBV27 with TRBJ2-1; D is tentatively TRBD1 or TRBD2 (5 bases each). Germline lookup yields CDR1 MNHEY and CDR2 SMNVEV (reference sequence). The V end lost 8 bases, the J end lost 4 bases, and 18 bases lay between the germline ends. CDR3 length equals 15 residues. This CDR3 is CASQLEWGRYNEQFF. The CDR3 bases are TGTGCCAGCCAATTAGAATGGGGGAGATACAATGAGCAGTTCTTC.

The chain recombines TRBV30 with TRBJ1-4, with D perhaps TRBD1 (6 bases). V was cut by 2 bases and J by 8 bases, with 18 bases left in between. The CDR3 runs to 15 residues. The germline gives CDR1 GTSNPN, CDR2 SVGIG (reference sequence). CDR3 protein: CAWSRRTGKGEKLFF. CDR3 nucleotides: TGTGCCTGGAGTCGGAGAACAGGGAAGGGAGAAAAACTGTTTTTT.

The chain employs TRBV10-1 and TRBJ1-5, with D perhaps matching TRBD1 (5 bases). The CDR3 is made up of 14 amino acids. Trimming took 8 bases from V and 0 from J, leaving 11 bases between them. From germline, CDR1 is WNHNN and CDR2 SYGVQD (reference sequence). CDR3 nucleotides: TGCGCCAGCTTCCAGGGTTCTAGCAATCAGCCCCAGCATTTT. Translation gives CASFQGSSNQPQHF.

The chain couples TRBV7-2 to TRBJ2-2; D call uncertain. The CDR3 totals 15 residues. Trimming left V 5 bases short and J 4 bases short, with 14 bases between. The V gene's germline CDR1 is SGHTA and CDR2 FQGNSA. The CDR3 region has the DNA TGTGCCAGCAGCACCCCGACGGAAATCACCGGGGAGCTGTTTTTT. Amino acids: CASSTPTEITGELFF.

The chain couples TRBV5-1 to TRBJ2-3; possible D gene TRBD1, 5 bases. Germline CDR1 and CDR2: SGHRS and YFSETQ. The CDR3 has 13 amino acids. Trimming pared 4 bases from V and 9 bases from J, leaving 15 bases between. This CDR3 is CASSQTQATTQYF. In DNA form, the CDR3 reads TGCGCCAGCAGCCAAACACAGGCGACCACGCAGTATTTT.

This chain connects TRBV11-3 to TRBJ2-1; 11 positions agree with TRBD2. The CDR3 loop spans 14 amino acids. With V trimmed by 7 bases and J by 9 bases, 8 bases remained unmatched. Germline V gene lookup returns CDR1 SGHNT and CDR2 YENEEA. The CDR3 region has the DNA TGTGCCAGCACCCCAATAGCGGGAGGGATTGAGCAGTTCTTC. It codes for CASTPIAGGIEQFF.

The chain recombines TRBV7-2 with TRBJ2-5; D is perhaps TRBD2 (6 bases). Trimming pared 5 bases from V and 5 bases from J, leaving 18 bases between. In germline, CDR1 is SGHTA, CDR2 FQGNSA. The CDR3 contains 15 residues. The CDR3 coding sequence is TGTGCCAGCAGCGTTGGAACCGGGAGTGGGGAGACCCAGTACTTC. Protein sequence: CASSVGTGSGETQYF.

The genes are TRBV5-4 and TRBJ2-3, with D unresolved. The V end was cut by 4 bases, the J end by 2 bases, with 5 bases between. CDR3 length: 12 amino acids. Germline assignment: CDR1 SGHNT and CDR2 YYREEE (reference sequence). The DNA of the CDR3 is TGTGCCAGCAGCCAGGCCACAGATACGCAGTATTTT. Translation: CASSQATDTQYF.